This T cell receptor beta chain was retrieved from a study of control samples from healthy donors and cancer patients. TCRdb's table, derived via immunoSEQ multiplex PCR, lists solely in-frame clones and lacks some. The sample lists 150,000 or so clones, 93% occurring once. CDR3 length equals 16 residues. J was trimmed by 7 bases and V by 1 base; bases with no gene match: 7. The germline V gene encodes CDR1 MNHEY and CDR2 SMNVEV (reference sequence). The TCR comes from a man between 18 and 29 years old in good health. The J gene is TRBJ1-2, the V gene TRBV27, with TRBD1 matching over 12 bases. The sample consisted of blood. CDR3 residues: CASSLWGQGAFPGYTF. For the CDR3, the DNA is TGTGCCAGCAGTTTATGGGGACAGGGGGCGTTTCCTGGCTACACCTTC.